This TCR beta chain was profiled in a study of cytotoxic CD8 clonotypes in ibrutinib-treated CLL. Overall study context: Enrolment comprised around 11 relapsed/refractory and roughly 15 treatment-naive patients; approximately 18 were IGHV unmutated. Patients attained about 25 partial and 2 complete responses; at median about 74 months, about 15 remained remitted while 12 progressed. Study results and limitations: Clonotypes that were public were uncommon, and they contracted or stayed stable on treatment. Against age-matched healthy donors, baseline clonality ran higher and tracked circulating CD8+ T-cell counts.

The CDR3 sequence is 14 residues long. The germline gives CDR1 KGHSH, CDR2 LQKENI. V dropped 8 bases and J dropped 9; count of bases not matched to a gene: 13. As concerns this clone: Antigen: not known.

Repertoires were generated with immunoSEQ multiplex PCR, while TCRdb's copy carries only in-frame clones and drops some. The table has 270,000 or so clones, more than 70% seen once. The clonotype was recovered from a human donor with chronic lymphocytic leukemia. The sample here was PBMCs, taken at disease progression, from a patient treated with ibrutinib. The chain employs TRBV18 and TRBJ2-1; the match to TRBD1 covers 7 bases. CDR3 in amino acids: CASGLGQMSGEQFF. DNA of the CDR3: TGTGCCAGCGGGCTGGGACAGATGTCGGGTGAGCAGTTCTTC. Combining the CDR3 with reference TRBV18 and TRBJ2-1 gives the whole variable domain NAGVMQNPRHLVRRRGQEARLRCSPMKGHSHVYWYRQLPEEGLKFMVYLQKENIIDESGMPKERFSAEFPKEGPSILRIQQVVRGDSAAYFCASGLGQMSGEQFFGPGTRLTVL.